The table lists the clone carrying this T cell receptor beta chain with a count of one. V lost 0 bases to trimming and J lost 4 bases, with 17 bases between them. Germline V gene lookup returns CDR1 MGHRA and CDR2 YSYEKL. The CDR3 has 17 residues. These data belong to a study of cytomegalovirus exposure and HLA in healthy donors. Both 60 Vbeta primers and 13 Jbeta primers went into the PCR. Here immunoSEQ multiplex PCR was the method, and the copy in TCRdb shows in-frame clones only, minus some. Altogether under 250,000 clones are present, about 77% being singletons, with the ten largest covering about 0.47%.

The clonotype comes from a boy younger than 18 in good health and CMV-seronegative. The chain employs TRBV4-1 and TRBJ2-3, with a possible D match to TRBD1 (6 bases). Sequencing was carried out using PBMCs. The CDR3 DNA reads TGCGCCAGCAGCCAAGAATGGGGGCCGTTCCGGGCAGATACGCAGTATTTT. It is translated as CASSQEWGPFRADTQYF.